The subject of this entry is one T cell receptor (beta chain). Trimming removed 1 base at V and 3 bases at J, with 12 bases between. This CDR3 has 15 amino acids. Germline V gene data show CDR1 as LGHDT and CDR2 as YNNKEL (reference sequence). This table comes from immunoSEQ multiplex PCR, and its TCRdb copy is limited to in-frame clones, with some not included. The sample comprises fewer than 90,000 clones, roughly 90% of which are singletons, and 1.5% to 2% rests with the top ten. This entry is derived from a study of control samples from healthy donors and cancer patients. The sequence came from a woman aged 60-70 years with head and neck cancer. V usage is TRBV3-1 (or the pseudogene TRBV3-2) and J usage is TRBJ1-2, with D possibly being TRBD1 (5 bases). Sequencing input: PBMCs. The DNA of the CDR3 is TGTGCCAGCAGCCAAGGTTTCGGGGGTGACTATGGCTACACCTTC. It encodes CASSQGFGGDYGYTF.